The T cell receptor beta chain under discussion was sequenced for a study of shared clonotypes between healthy human individuals (dated by TCRdb to 2020 to 2021). In terms of the full investigation: The cohort included a few men and two women between 18 and 49 years of age. For each donor, three plates each were used for CD4 naive and CD4 memory, two plates were used for CD8 naive, and one plate was used for CD8 memory. Blood TCR repertoires of about five healthy adults were deeply sequenced to estimate repertoire size and the extent of clonotype sharing between individuals. To increase sequencing depth and limit assay-specific biases, different laboratories used diverse techniques to prepare libraries and sequence TCR repertoires. Leukapheresis yielded between about 0.9 and 9.5 billion PBMCs per donor. Broader findings and caveats from the paper: Larger estimated clonotype richness was generally found for naive subsets than for memory subsets. Around 5% of naive CD4, 3% to 4% of naive CD8, roughly 2.5% of memory CD4, and less than 0.45% of memory CD8 clonotypes were shared across four donors. Rarefaction of sorted-subset datasets indicated incomplete sequencing despite the large sequencing depth. Pairwise subsampling indicated that sequencing depth was expected to affect the degree of clonotype sharing among donors. Sampling was limited to blood, and TCR repertoires in tissue likely differ from TCR repertoires in blood. Because the study included a small number of donors, the genetic and exposure-history diversity represented was limited. Clonotypes shared by all four sorted-subset donors showed higher generation probabilities than non-shared clonotypes.

TCR CDR3 regions were amplified from genomic DNA by multiplex PCR using the deep immunoSEQ assay. Extracted genomic DNA from each cell subset was distributed evenly across all wells of several immunoSEQ 96-well plates, and each plate was treated as a replicate. Each replicate PCR for sorted subsets received about 210 ng genomic DNA, equal to about 30,000 T cell genomes. Purified libraries were quantified with a Qubit 3.0 fluorometer, sized on a Bioanalyzer 2100, and re-quantified with the KAPA Library Quantification kit. A separate single-read 150-cycle Illumina NextSeq 550 flow cell was used to sequence each immunoSEQ 96-well plate. The published analysis was carried out like this. The immunoSEQ output contained only junctional sequences without quality scores, so filtering could not match that applied to full-length reads. To assign V/J genes and CDR3, sequences were annotated against IMGT germline references using PyIR, a Python wrapper for IgBLAST v1.9. Reads with weak V/J assignments (E-value above 1e-6), missing CDR3, stop codons, out-of-frame junctions, or ambiguous translated residues were removed. V3J clonotypes were defined by identical inferred V gene, J gene, and CDR3 amino acid sequence. To compute the percentage overlap between repertoires, the number of shared unique clonotypes was divided by the size of the smaller repertoire. Repertoire richness was assessed with RTK rarefaction, the Chao1 estimator, and Recon v2.1 estimates of unobserved clonotypes. Generation probabilities for all TCRbeta clonotypes obtained by the gDNA method from several donors were computed using OLGA. Entries here come from immuneACCESS through TCRdb and include only in-frame sequences with V and J called. Some clones fail to appear in such tables; in the studies checked, an unresolved V gene covers under half of the shortfall, and the cause of the remainder is unknown. The DNA gave D and trimming, while V, J and clone size come from that table. For this sample there are more than 2,000,000 clones; more than 90% appear just once. Of the sample, roughly 0.13% falls within the top ten clones.

Healthy HIV-negative adults with no recently reported acute infections or vaccinations were included as donors. Every donor was a Caucasian adult residing in Nashville, Tennessee, USA. CD4+ T cells were enriched by magnetic negative selection, after which naive cells were positively selected on CD45RA and the negative fraction was taken as the memory subset. Blood was collected by leukapheresis, and PBMCs were isolated by Ficoll-Histopaque density gradient centrifugation and then cryopreserved in liquid nitrogen vapor phase. Analytical flow cytometry was used to check the purity and quantity of each magnetically sorted T cell population. From each sorted fraction, genomic DNA was isolated and quantified by UV absorbance on a Nanodrop 2000c. After removal of 1 base from V and 8 bases from J, the junction retains 4 bases not matched to a gene. Including cysteine and phenylalanine, the CDR3 has 13 amino acids. Only the CDR3 portion is preserved as DNA: 39 bases, with reading frame beginning at the first base. The germline V gene (reference sequence) provides CDR1 GTSNPN and CDR2 SVGIG.

With respect to this clone: What this receptor recognizes is not known. The record has no base qualities; no much larger clone is one base away. This specimen includes other DNA sequences encoding the same CDR3.

The chain is made from TRBV30 and TRBJ1-4, with 7 bases aligning to TRBD1. This TCR was recovered from a man in his late teens or twenties in good health. Sequenced sample: naive CD4+ T cells sorted from blood. This specimen's cell subset or site label, per the study, means: CD45RA+ positively selected. The CDR3 reads CAWSGQGGEKLFF. The DNA sequence reads TGTGCCTGGAGTGGACAGGGCGGGGAAAAACTGTTTTTT.